This T cell receptor (beta chain) was identified during a study of cytomegalovirus exposure and HLA in healthy donors. Study results and caveats: Likely technical artifact: a cluster of highly shared sequence variants. As confirmed in vitro, a few CMV-associated chains were specific for CMV antigens. Later on, an analysis tied about 17,000 TCR beta sequences to HLA alleles at 0.05 false discovery rate. Presence/absence analyses treated sequencing depth as roughly uniform across donors.

The study ran its PCR with 60 Vbeta and 13 Jbeta primers. TCRdb's copy holds only in-frame clones and misses some; the assay was immunoSEQ multiplex PCR. Of 150,000 to 170,000 clones listed, around 70% are singletons. This CDR3 region has 15 residues. Points on this clone: Its cognate antigen is unknown.

The V and J genes are TRBV21-1 and TRBJ2-3; TRBD2 is the table's D call and was not checked against the DNA. TRBV21-1 represents a pseudogene. Sequenced input: PBMCs. The origin of this receptor is a man under 40 in good health and CMV-seronegative. CDR3 DNA: TGTGCCAGAGGAATAGCGGGGGGGCGTAGAGATACGCAGTATTTT. Translated, it gives CARGIAGGRRDTQYF.